This passage covers 29 T cell receptor beta chains from one sample sequenced in a study of blood T cell repertoires in COVID-19. The protocol was immunoSEQ multiplex PCR, while the TCRdb copy is restricted to in-frame clones and leaves out a portion. The data contain about 22,000 clones, 80% to 95% of them singletons. The sequencing sample was made of peripheral blood. These receptor sequences come from a man aged 65 to 79 with acute or convalescent COVID-19.

The rearrangement uses TRBV6-5 and TRBJ2-3; TRBD1 matches at 9 bases. From germline, CDR1 is MNHEY and CDR2 SVGAGI. The CDR3 spans 14 residues. The junction had 3 bases not matched to a gene; V was cut back by 6 bases and J by 2 bases. CDR3 residues: CASRDRGFTDTQYF. In DNA form, the CDR3 reads TGTGCCAGCAGGGACAGGGGCTTCACAGATACGCAGTATTTT.

The chain joins TRBV28 to TRBJ1-2; 8 nucleotides match TRBD1. From germline, CDR1 is MDHEN and CDR2 SYDVKM. V trimming: 5 bases; J trimming: 8 bases; junction bases outside the gene matches: 10. The CDR3 runs 14 residues. The DNA for the CDR3 is TGTGCCAGCAGTCCCGAGACAGGGGTTGGCGGCTACACCTTC. Translated, it gives CASSPETGVGGYTF.

V gene TRBV27 combines with J gene TRBJ1-5; D perhaps matches TRBD1 (5 bases). Trimming removed 4 bases from V and 2 bases from J, with 9 bases in between. CDR3 length: 14 amino acids. Germline assignment: CDR1 MNHEY and CDR2 SMNVEV (reference sequence). The CDR3 loop reads CASSSGGGNQPQHF. CDR3 coding DNA: TGTGCCAGCAGTTCCGGGGGGGGCAATCAGCCCCAGCATTTT.

The rearrangement links TRBV2 to TRBJ1-5, with D perhaps TRBD1 (5 bases). The germline V and J ends were trimmed by 0 bases and 6 bases, with 9 bases remaining between them. Germline assignment: CDR1 SNHLY and CDR2 FYNNEI. The CDR3 sequence is 14 residues long. The CDR3 spells CASSEAGGGQPQHF. The CDR3 bases are TGTGCCAGCAGTGAAGCGGGGGGTGGTCAGCCCCAGCATTTT.

This clone was observed a single time. The rearrangement joins TRBV19 to TRBJ1-1; 9 nucleotides agree with TRBD1. Trimming cost V 8 bases and J 1 base; bases outside gene matches: 2. The CDR3 spans 13 residues. Germline V gives CDR1 LNHDA, CDR2 SQIVND (reference sequence). The CDR3 region is CASGDRANTEAFF. The CDR3 nucleotides read TGTGCCAGTGGGGACAGGGCGAACACTGAAGCTTTCTTT.

The chain carries TRBV30 and TRBJ1-5, with 7 positions matching TRBD1. The CDR3 is made up of 16 amino acids. After removal of 1 base from V and 0 bases from J, the junction contained 6 bases not matched to a gene. Germline loops: CDR1 GTSNPN, CDR2 SVGIG (reference sequence). The CDR3 here is CAWSAAGGVSNQPQHF. Here the CDR3 DNA reads TGTGCCTGGAGTGCGGCAGGGGGTGTTAGCAATCAGCCCCAGCATTTT.

The chain links TRBV7-2 to TRBJ2-3, with 15 bases that match TRBD2. The CDR3 totals 18 residues. The junction had 6 bases not matched to a gene; V was cut back by 5 bases and J by 0 bases. Germline V lookup: CDR1 SGHTA, CDR2 FQGNSA. For the CDR3, the DNA is TGTGCCAGCAGCGCTGGGACTAGCGGGGGGACTAGCACAGATACGCAGTATTTT. Translation gives CASSAGTSGGTSTDTQYF.

The chain links TRBV9 to TRBJ2-2; D is perhaps TRBD2 (6 bases). V was shortened by 3 bases and J by 5 bases, with 14 bases between the two germline ends. This CDR3 is built from 15 residues. Per the germline V gene, CDR1 is SGDLS and CDR2 is YYNGEE. The CDR3 region has the DNA TGTGCCAGCAGCGCCACCCATAGCGGAACCGGGGAGCTGTTTTTT. This translates into CASSATHSGTGELFF.

The chain links TRBV28 to TRBJ1-5; 8 positions match TRBD1. With 3 bases clipped from V and 4 bases from J, the junction kept 2 bases outside the gene matches. The CDR3 contains 14 residues. Germline V gene sequence: CDR1 MDHEN, CDR2 SYDVKM. CDR3 nucleotide sequence: TGTGCCAGCAGTTTCGGGACAGGTAATCAGCCCCAGCATTTT. Translating gives CASSFGTGNQPQHF.

This clone was seen only once. This sequence joins TRBV28 and TRBJ2-3, with TRBD1 matching over 9 bases. Germline lookup yields CDR1 MDHEN and CDR2 SYDVKM. This CDR3 region has 15 residues. V lost 6 bases and J lost 5; bases outside the gene matches: 9. CDR3 nucleotides: TGTGCCAGCAGCCGACCGGGACAGGGCCAAGATACGCAGTATTTT. It codes for CASSRPGQGQDTQYF.

The rearrangement links TRBV5-1 to TRBJ2-7, with a weak D call TRBD2 (5 bases). The length of the CDR3 is 13 residues. The ends were cut back, 2 bases at V and 6 bases at J, with 12 bases in the middle. Germline CDR1 SGHRS, CDR2 YFSETQ. CDR3: CASSFDGRGEQYF. CDR3 DNA: TGCGCCAGCAGCTTTGACGGACGGGGCGAGCAGTACTTC.

Only one count was recorded for this clone. The chain joins TRBV5-1 to TRBJ2-7; 7 bases line up with TRBD1. CDR1 SGHRS and CDR2 YFSETQ come from the germline V gene. The CDR3 contains 14 residues. V trimming: 2 bases; J trimming: 1 base; junction bases outside the gene matches: 3. Here the CDR3 reads CASSFGTVSYEQYF. DNA of the CDR3: TGCGCCAGCAGCTTCGGGACAGTTTCCTACGAGCAGTACTTC.

J is TRBJ2-7 and V is TRBV29-1; 7 bases are a match to TRBD1. Germline-derived CDR1 and CDR2 are SQVTM and ANQGSEA. CDR3 size: 17 residues. The trim removed 5 bases at V and 2 bases at J, leaving 18 bases unmatched. The chain's CDR3 is CSVFTGTVSPKTYEQYF. Written as DNA, the CDR3 is TGCAGCGTTTTTACCGGGACAGTCTCCCCTAAGACCTACGAGCAGTACTTC.

V gene TRBV15 combines with J gene TRBJ1-6; D unclear. The CDR3 spans 13 residues. V was cut by 6 bases and J by 4 bases, with 7 bases left in between. The V gene's germline CDR1 is LNHNV and CDR2 YYDKDF (reference sequence). The CDR3 nucleotides read TGTGCCACCAGGAAGAGATATAATTCACCCCTCCACTTT. Its translation: CATRKRYNSPLHF.

The rearrangement joins TRBV2 to TRBJ2-7, with 10 bases identical to TRBD1. Germline V gives CDR1 SNHLY, CDR2 FYNNEI. CDR3 length: 14 residues. After removal of 6 bases from V and 5 bases from J, the junction contained 7 bases not matched to a gene. CDR3 protein: CASSDGQGGDEQYF. The CDR3 nucleotides are TGTGCCAGCAGCGACGGACAGGGGGGCGACGAGCAGTACTTC.

The rearrangement links TRBV24-1 to TRBJ2-1; 8 bases map to TRBD1. CDR3 size: 17 residues. The germline V gene has CDR1 KGHDR and CDR2 SFDVKD. Unmatched junction bases numbered 11, after V lost 4 bases and J lost 4 bases. The CDR3 bases are TGTGCCACCAGTGACTACCAAGGGACAGGCGGATACAATGAGCAGTTCTTC. Its protein is CATSDYQGTGGYNEQFF.

This chain links TRBV6-5 with TRBJ2-7, with unresolved D. The V gene lost 5 bases and the J gene lost 4 bases, with 6 bases spanning the gap. This CDR3 region has 11 residues. Germline V lookup: CDR1 MNHEY, CDR2 SVGAGI. The CDR3 spells CASSPRYEQYF. The CDR3 DNA is TGTGCCAGCAGTCCCCGGTACGAGCAGTACTTC.

This chain links TRBV29-1 with TRBJ2-2; no definite D call. Deletions cut 1 base from V and 4 bases from J, with 16 bases between. Germline CDR1 SQVTM, CDR2 ANQGSEA. This CDR3 comprises 16 residues. CDR3 sequence: CSVEVNARGLTGELFF. CDR3 nucleotide sequence: TGCAGCGTTGAAGTAAATGCCCGCGGCCTCACCGGGGAGCTGTTTTTT.

This clone was observed a handful of times. DNA for the CDR3: TGTGCCAGCAGCTTGGCCCAGGTGGCAGGAAACACCATATATTTT. Its translation: CASSLAQVAGNTIYF. The rearrangement joins TRBV5-5 to TRBJ1-3; D gene uncertain. The CDR3 loop spans 15 amino acids. CDR1 and CDR2 from the germline V gene are SGHKS and YYEKEE (reference sequence). Trimming shortened V by 0 bases and J by 4 bases, and 11 bases separated the two germline ends.

The V and J genes are TRBV5-1 and TRBJ1-1; 12 bases fit TRBD1. The CDR3 totals 17 residues. Trimming removed 0 bases from V and 1 base from J; junction bases left unmatched: 4. Per germline, CDR1 SGHRS and CDR2 YFSETQ. DNA for the CDR3: TGCGCCAGCAGCTTGGCTGGGACAGGGGGCGCGAACACTGAAGCTTTCTTT. The encoded protein is CASSLAGTGGANTEAFF. The variable domain in full, completed from reference TRBV5-1 and TRBJ1-1, reads KAGVTQTPRYLIKTRGQQVTLSCSPISGHRSVSWYQQTPGQGLQFLFEYFSETQRNKGNFPGRFSGRQFSNSRSEMNVSTLELGDSALYLCASSLAGTGGANTEAFFGQGTRLTVV.

J is TRBJ2-7 and V is TRBV19; D possibly corresponds to TRBD1 (5 bases). Germline V lookup: CDR1 LNHDA, CDR2 SQIVND (reference sequence). The CDR3 is made up of 14 amino acids. V was clipped by 3 bases and J by 5 bases, with 14 bases between them. The CDR3 loop is CASSMARAIDEQYF. The CDR3 nucleotides are TGTGCCAGTAGTATGGCCAGGGCCATCGACGAGCAGTACTTC.

The J gene is TRBJ2-7, the V gene TRBV3-1 (or the pseudogene TRBV3-2); D gene ambiguous. CDR3 length: 13 amino acids. CDR1 is LGHDT, CDR2 YNNKEL, per germline (reference sequence). Deletions cut 5 bases from V and 8 bases from J, with 16 bases between. CDR3: CASSRSVRLKQYF. CDR3 nucleotide sequence: TGTGCCAGCAGCAGGTCTGTACGACTCAAGCAGTACTTC.

The chain carries TRBV6-6 and TRBJ2-6; D may be TRBD1 (5 bases). CDR3 size: 16 residues. Trimming removed 6 bases at V and 4 bases at J, with 16 bases between. Looked up from germline, CDR1 is MNHNY and CDR2 is SVGAGI (reference sequence). The CDR3 loop reads CASSKGLGVGANVLTF. The DNA of the CDR3 is TGTGCCAGCAGCAAAGGATTAGGGGTAGGGGCCAACGTCCTGACTTTC.

This clone has just one count. The chain couples TRBV6-6 to TRBJ2-4; weak D call: TRBD2 (6 bases). This CDR3 is built from 13 residues. Germline V gene lookup returns CDR1 MNHNY and CDR2 SVGAGI (reference sequence). The V gene lost 4 bases and the J gene lost 7 bases, with 11 bases spanning the gap. The CDR3 spells CASSSPGLNIQYF. The CDR3 region has the DNA TGTGCCAGCAGTTCCCCGGGACTCAACATTCAGTACTTC.

This clone appeared once. The chain carries TRBV7-2 and TRBJ2-5; D is uncertain. The CDR3 runs 11 residues. The V gene's germline CDR1 is SGHTA and CDR2 FQGNSA. V gave up 4 bases and J gave up 4 bases, with 4 bases separating them. The CDR3 region has the DNA TGTGCCAGCAGCTCTCGAGAGACCCAGTACTTC. Its translation: CASSSRETQYF.

The chain carries TRBV7-3 and TRBJ2-2, with D perhaps matching TRBD2 (5 bases). The CDR3 consists of 15 residues. Trimming shortened V by 4 bases and J by 4 bases, and 13 bases separated the two germline ends. Germline-derived CDR1 and CDR2 are SGHTA and FQGTGA. The CDR3 sequence: CASSWTLDGTGELFF. Here the CDR3 DNA reads TGTGCCAGCAGCTGGACTCTCGACGGCACCGGGGAGCTGTTTTTT.

The gene calls are TRBV5-8 and TRBJ1-4, with D unclear. Germline values: CDR1 SGHTS, CDR2 YDEGEE. The CDR3 runs to 14 residues. Trimming took 10 bases from V and 8 from J, leaving 21 bases between them. CDR3 bases: TGTGCCTCAAGTGAAGGGAAACGGGAGGAAAAACTGTTTTTT. This gives the protein CASSEGKREEKLFF. The whole variable domain, filled in from reference TRBV5-8 and TRBJ1-4, reads EAGVTQSPTHLIKTRGQQATLRCSPISGHTSVYWYQQALGLGLQFLLWYDEGEERNRGNFPPRFSGRQFPNYSSELNVNALELEDSALYLCASSEGKREEKLFFGSGTQLSVL.

This clone appeared a single time. The V and J genes are TRBV19 and TRBJ1-2; TRBD1 is a possible D gene (6 bases). V lost 9 bases to trimming and J lost 8 bases, with 37 bases between them. The CDR3 extends over 19 amino acids. Looked up from germline, CDR1 is LNHDA and CDR2 is SQIVND (reference sequence). The CDR3 coding sequence is TGTGCCAGCAAGCCAGGGGTCAGTGGGATGAGGGAGTCCCCTTCGGGCTACACCTTC. Translating it yields CASKPGVSGMRESPSGYTF.

The chain uses TRBV19 and TRBJ1-1; D unresolved. The V and J ends lost 6 bases and 2 bases respectively, with 10 bases between them. The CDR3 is made up of 13 amino acids. Looked up from germline, CDR1 is LNHDA and CDR2 is SQIVND (reference sequence). CDR3 amino acids: CASRREVNTEAFF. For the CDR3, the DNA is TGTGCCAGTAGACGGGAGGTTAACACTGAAGCTTTCTTT. The full variable domain, rest sourced from reference TRBV19 and TRBJ1-1, is DGGITQSPKYLFRKEGQNVTLSCEQNLNHDAMYWYRQDPGQGLRLIYYSQIVNDFQKGDIAEGYSVSREKKESFPLTVTSAQKNPTAFYLCASRREVNTEAFFGQGTRLTVV.